This T cell receptor (beta chain) derives from a study of CD8+CD57+ T cells in acquired aplastic anemia. Study-wide context: DNA per sorted CD4+ or CD8+ sample ranged about 0.2 to 27.4 ug, averaging about 3 ug. Read counts for CD4+ cells (from healthy donors) averaged around 10 million. Study-level results: Between the patient and control groups, CD8+ Simpson's diversity did not differ significantly. Found in both controls and patients were approximately 30 CD8+ CDR3 sequences.

On this clonotype: Its antigen is unidentified.

CDR1 is MNHEY, CDR2 SVGAGI, per germline. Trimming took 0 bases from V and 4 from J, leaving 10 bases between them. This CDR3 has 15 amino acids. CDR3 and TCR beta VDJ profiling relied on a genomic DNA template. From the reads, TCRdb called clonotypes with MiXCR, one entry per CDR3 protein. The sample consists of about 110,000 distinct CDR3 sequences, 50% to 65% of them appearing once. The receptor's source is a human donor in good health, serving as a control. Sample: sorted CD4+, CD8+, or CD8+CD57+ T cells (not recorded which) from PBMCs. The genes are TRBV6-5 and TRBJ1-5; TRBD1 might be the D (5 bases). CDR3 in amino acids: CASSYSFRVNQPQHF. Here the CDR3 DNA reads TGTGCCAGCAGTTACTCCTTCAGGGTTAATCAGCCCCAGCATTTT.